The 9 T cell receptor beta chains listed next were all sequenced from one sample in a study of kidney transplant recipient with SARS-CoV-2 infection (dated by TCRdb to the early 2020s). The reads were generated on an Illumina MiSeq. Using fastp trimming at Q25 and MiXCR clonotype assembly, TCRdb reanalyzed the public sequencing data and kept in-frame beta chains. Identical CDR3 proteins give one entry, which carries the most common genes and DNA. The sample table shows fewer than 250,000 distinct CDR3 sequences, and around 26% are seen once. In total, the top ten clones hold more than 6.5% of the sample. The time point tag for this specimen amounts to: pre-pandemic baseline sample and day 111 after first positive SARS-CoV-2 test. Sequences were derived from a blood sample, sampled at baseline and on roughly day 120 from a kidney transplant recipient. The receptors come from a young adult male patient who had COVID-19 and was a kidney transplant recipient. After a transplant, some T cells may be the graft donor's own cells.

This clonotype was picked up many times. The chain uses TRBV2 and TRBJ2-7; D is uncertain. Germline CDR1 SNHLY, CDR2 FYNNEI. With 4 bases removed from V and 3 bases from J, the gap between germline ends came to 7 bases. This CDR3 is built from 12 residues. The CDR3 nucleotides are TGTGCCAGCAGTGTACGACGCTACGAGCAGTACTTC. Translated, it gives CASSVRRYEQYF.

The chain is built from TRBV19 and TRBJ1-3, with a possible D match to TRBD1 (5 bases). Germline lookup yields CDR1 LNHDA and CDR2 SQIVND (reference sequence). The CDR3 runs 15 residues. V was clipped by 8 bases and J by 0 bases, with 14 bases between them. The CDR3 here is CASGTQQVSGNTIYF. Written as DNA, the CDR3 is TGTGCCAGTGGTACCCAACAGGTCTCTGGAAACACCATATATTTT.

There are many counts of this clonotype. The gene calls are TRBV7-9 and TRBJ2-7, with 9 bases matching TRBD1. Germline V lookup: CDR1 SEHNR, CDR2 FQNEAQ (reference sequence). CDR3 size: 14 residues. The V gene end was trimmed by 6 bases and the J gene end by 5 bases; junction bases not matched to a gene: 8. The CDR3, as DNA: TGTGCCAGCAGATTGGGACAGGGCAAACACGAGCAGTACTTC. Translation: CASRLGQGKHEQYF.

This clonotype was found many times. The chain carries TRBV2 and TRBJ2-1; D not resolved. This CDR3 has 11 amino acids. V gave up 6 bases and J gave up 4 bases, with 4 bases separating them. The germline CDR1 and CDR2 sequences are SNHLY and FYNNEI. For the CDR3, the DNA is TGTGCCAGCAGCATTTACAATGAGCAGTTCTTC. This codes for CASSIYNEQFF. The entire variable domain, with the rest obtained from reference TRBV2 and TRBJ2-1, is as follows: EPEVTQTPSHQVTQMGQEVILRCVPISNHLYFYWYRQILGQKVEFLVSFYNNEISEKSEIFDDQFSVERPDGSNFTLKIRSTKLEDSAMYFCASSIYNEQFFGPGTRLTVL.

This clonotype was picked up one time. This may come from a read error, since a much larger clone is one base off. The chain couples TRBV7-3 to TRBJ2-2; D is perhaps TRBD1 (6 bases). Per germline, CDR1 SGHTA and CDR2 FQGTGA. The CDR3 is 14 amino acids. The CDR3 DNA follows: TGTACCAGCAGCAGTATAGGGGGAGCCGGGGAGCTGTTTTTT. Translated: CTSSSIGGAGELFF.

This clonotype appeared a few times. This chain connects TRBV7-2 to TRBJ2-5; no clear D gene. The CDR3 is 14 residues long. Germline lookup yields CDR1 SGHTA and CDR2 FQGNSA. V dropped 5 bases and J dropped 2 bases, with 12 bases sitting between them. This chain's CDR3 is CASSPLGIQETQYF. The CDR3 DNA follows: TGTGCCAGCAGCCCCCTGGGGATTCAAGAGACCCAGTACTTC.

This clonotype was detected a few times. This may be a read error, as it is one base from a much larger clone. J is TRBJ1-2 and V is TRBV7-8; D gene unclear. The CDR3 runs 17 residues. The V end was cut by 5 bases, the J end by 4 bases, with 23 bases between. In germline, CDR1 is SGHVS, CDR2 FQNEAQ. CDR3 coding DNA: TGTGCCAGCAGCGTCGCGATGTTTACCCGAAAGACCTATGGCTACACCTTC. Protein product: CASSVAMFTRKTYGYTF. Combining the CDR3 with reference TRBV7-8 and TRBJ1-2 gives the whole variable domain GAGVSQSPRYKVAKRGQDVALRCDPISGHVSLFWYQQALGQGPEFLTYFQNEAQLDKSGLPSDRFFAERPEGSVSTLKIQRTQQEDSAVYLCASSVAMFTRKTYGYTFGSGTRLTVV.

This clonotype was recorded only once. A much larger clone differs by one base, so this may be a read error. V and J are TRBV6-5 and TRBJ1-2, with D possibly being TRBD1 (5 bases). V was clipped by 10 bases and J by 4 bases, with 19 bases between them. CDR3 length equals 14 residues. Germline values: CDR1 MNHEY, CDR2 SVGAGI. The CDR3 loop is CATRDLNPSYGYTF. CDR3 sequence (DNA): TGTGCCACTCGGGACCTGAACCCTAGCTATGGCTACACCTTC.

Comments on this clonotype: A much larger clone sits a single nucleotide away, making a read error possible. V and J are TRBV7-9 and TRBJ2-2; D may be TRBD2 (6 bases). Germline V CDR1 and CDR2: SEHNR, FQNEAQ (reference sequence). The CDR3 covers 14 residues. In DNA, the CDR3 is TGTACCAGCAGCCCCGTCGGAGGAGGGGGGGAGCTGTTTTTT. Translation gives CTSSPVGGGGELFF.